The 5 T cell receptor beta chains below all came from one sample that was sequenced in a study of cytomegalovirus exposure and HLA in healthy donors. The study ran its PCR with 60 Vbeta and 13 Jbeta primers. Generated by immunoSEQ multiplex PCR, the TCRdb table keeps only in-frame clones and is missing some. Of about 110,000 clones listed, about 13% are singletons. Sequencing was done on a sample of PBMCs. These receptors all come from a man aged 40-50 years in good health and CMV-seropositive.

This chain uses TRBV29-1 with TRBJ2-7; 11 positions match TRBD1. The junction had 4 bases not matched to a gene; V was cut back by 4 bases and J by 5 bases. The CDR3 contains 13 residues. CDR1 is SQVTM and CDR2 is ANQGSEA in the germline V gene. This CDR3 reads CSVGTGGPHEQYF. In DNA, the CDR3 is TGCAGCGTTGGGACAGGGGGCCCCCACGAGCAGTACTTC.

Only a few counts were recorded for this clone. This chain connects TRBV5-6 to TRBJ2-7; D is unresolved. Trimming pared 2 bases from V and 4 bases from J, leaving 4 bases between. Germline CDR1 is SGHDT and CDR2 is YYEEEE. The CDR3 consists of 11 residues. The CDR3 here is CASSFRYEQYF. CDR3 nucleotide sequence: TGTGCCAGCAGCTTCAGATACGAGCAGTACTTC.

The chain is built from TRBV27 and TRBJ2-1; TRBD2 agrees at 12 bases. CDR3 length equals 16 residues. J lost 9 bases, V lost 4 bases, and 10 bases had no gene match. The germline V gene encodes CDR1 MNHEY and CDR2 SMNVEV (reference sequence). The CDR3 coding sequence is TGTGCCAGCAGTTACGTGGGACTAGCGGGCGCCCCTGAGCAGTTCTTC. Its translation is CASSYVGLAGAPEQFF.

CDR3: CASSWDRVYEQYF. The CDR3 DNA sequence: TGTGCCAGCAGCTGGGACAGGGTGTACGAGCAGTACTTC. This chain joins TRBV5-5 and TRBJ2-7, with 9 bases fitting TRBD1. The J segment lost 4 bases and the V segment lost 3 bases, leaving 2 bases of the junction unmatched. The CDR3 contains 13 residues. From germline, CDR1 is SGHKS and CDR2 YYEKEE (reference sequence).

A few counts support this clone. The chain joins TRBV4-3 to TRBJ2-7; a weak D match, TRBD1 (5 bases). V was pared by 7 bases and J by 3 bases, with 19 bases between. This CDR3 region has 15 residues. Germline values: CDR1 LGHNA, CDR2 YSLEER. The CDR3 DNA is TGCGCCAGCACCTTCCGAATAGGGGCAAGCTACGAGCAGTACTTC. It is translated as CASTFRIGASYEQYF.